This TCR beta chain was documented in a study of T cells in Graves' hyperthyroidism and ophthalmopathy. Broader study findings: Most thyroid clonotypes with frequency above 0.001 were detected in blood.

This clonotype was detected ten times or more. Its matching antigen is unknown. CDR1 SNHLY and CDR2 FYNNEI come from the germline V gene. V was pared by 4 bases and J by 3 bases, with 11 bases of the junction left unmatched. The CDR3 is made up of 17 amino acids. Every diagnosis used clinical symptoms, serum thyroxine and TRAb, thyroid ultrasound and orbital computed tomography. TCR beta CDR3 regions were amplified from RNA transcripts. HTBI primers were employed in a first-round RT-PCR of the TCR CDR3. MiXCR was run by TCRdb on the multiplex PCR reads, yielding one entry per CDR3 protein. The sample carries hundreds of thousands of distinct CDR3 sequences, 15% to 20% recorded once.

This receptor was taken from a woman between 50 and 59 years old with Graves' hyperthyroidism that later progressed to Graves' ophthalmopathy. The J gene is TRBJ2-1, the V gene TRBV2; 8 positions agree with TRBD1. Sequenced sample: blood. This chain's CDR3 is CASSASLDRVVYNEQFF. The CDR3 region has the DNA TGTGCCAGCAGTGCCTCCTTGGACAGGGTCGTCTACAATGAGCAGTTCTTC.